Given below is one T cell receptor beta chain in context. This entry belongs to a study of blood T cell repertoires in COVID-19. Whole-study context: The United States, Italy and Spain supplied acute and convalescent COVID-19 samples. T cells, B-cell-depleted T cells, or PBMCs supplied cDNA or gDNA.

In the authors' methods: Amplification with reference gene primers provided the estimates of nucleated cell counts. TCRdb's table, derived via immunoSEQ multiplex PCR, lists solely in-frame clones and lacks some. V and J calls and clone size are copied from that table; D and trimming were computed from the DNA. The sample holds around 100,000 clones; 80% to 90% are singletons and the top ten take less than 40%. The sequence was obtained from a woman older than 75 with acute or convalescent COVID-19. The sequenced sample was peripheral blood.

In DNA, the CDR3 is TGTGCCAGCAGCTTGGACAGGGCCAGAGATACGCAGTATTTT. Translation gives CASSLDRARDTQYF. J is TRBJ2-3 and V is TRBV5-4; a possible D gene is TRBD1 (6 bases). Germline V gene lookup returns CDR1 SGHNT and CDR2 YYREEE (reference sequence). This CDR3 region has 14 residues. V shed 0 bases and J shed 5 bases, with 10 bases lying between them. The whole variable domain, filled in from reference TRBV5-4 and TRBJ2-3, reads ETGVTQSPTHLIKTRGQQVTLRCSSQSGHNTVSWYQQALGQGPQFIFQYYREEENGRGNFPPRFSGLQFPNYSSELNVNALELDDSALYLCASSLDRARDTQYFGPGTRLTVL.